Below, 16 T cell receptor beta chains from the same sample are listed, as sequenced in a study of cytomegalovirus exposure and HLA in healthy donors. The PCR employed 60 Vbeta primers together with 13 Jbeta primers. TCRdb's table, derived via immunoSEQ multiplex PCR, lists solely in-frame clones and lacks some. The data contain more than 80,000 clones, about 64% of them singletons. Sequencing was performed on PBMCs. These receptors all come from a female donor in good health and CMV-seronegative.

The chain is built from TRBV29-1 and TRBJ2-5; TRBD1 agrees at 8 bases. CDR1 SQVTM and CDR2 ANQGSEA come from the germline V gene. The CDR3 spans 15 residues. V was pared by 2 bases and J by 7 bases, with 12 bases of the junction left unmatched. The CDR3 nucleotides read TGCAGCGTTGAAAGGGCGGGACAGGCCAAGGGGACCCAGTACTTC. It is translated as CSVERAGQAKGTQYF.

The chain uses TRBV7-8 and TRBJ1-5; D perhaps matches TRBD1 (6 bases). This CDR3 is 16 amino acids long. CDR1 is SGHVS, CDR2 FQNEAQ, per germline. With 4 bases removed from V and 0 bases from J, the gap between germline ends came to 13 bases. The CDR3 bases are TGTGCCAGCAGCTCATGGACAGCTTATAGCAATCAGCCCCAGCATTTT. Translation: CASSSWTAYSNQPQHF.

The chain joins TRBV5-3 to TRBJ2-1, with TRBD1 matching 9 bases. TRBV5-3 is noted as an ORF with a role that remains uncertain. Trimming took 3 bases from V and 8 from J; bases not matched to a gene: 15. The CDR3 totals 17 residues. The CDR3 DNA sequence: TGTGCCAGAAGCTCACGGGACAGGGATAAGGAGGGCGATGAGCAGTTCTTC. Translated, it gives CARSSRDRDKEGDEQFF.

The V gene is TRBV5-5, the J gene TRBJ2-5, with 9 positions matching TRBD2. Germline V lookup: CDR1 SGHKS, CDR2 YYEKEE (reference sequence). CDR3 length: 17 amino acids. J gave up 3 bases and V 0 bases, and 9 bases lay outside the gene matches. CDR3 amino acids: CASSLEALAGFEETQYF. The CDR3 nucleotides read TGTGCCAGCAGCTTGGAGGCGCTAGCGGGGTTCGAAGAGACCCAGTACTTC.

This chain links TRBV27 with TRBJ2-2, with 7 nucleotides matching TRBD1. This CDR3 contains 15 residues. J lost 4 bases, V lost 6 bases, and 8 bases had no gene match. Germline V gene lookup returns CDR1 MNHEY and CDR2 SMNVEV (reference sequence). The CDR3 DNA is TGTGCCAGCAGACCGGGACAGAGGCGCACCGGGGAGCTGTTTTTT. Encoded protein: CASRPGQRRTGELFF.

The chain combines TRBV6-1 with TRBJ1-1, with D tentatively TRBD1 (5 bases). The CDR3 length is 14 residues. The ends were cut back, 4 bases at V and 6 bases at J, with 15 bases in the middle. CDR1 MNHNS and CDR2 SASEGT come from the germline V gene. The CDR3 DNA reads as TGTGCCAGCAGTGCATCCCTCAGGGTTGCTGAAGCTTTCTTT. Its protein product is CASSASLRVAEAFF.

V usage is TRBV5-5 and J usage is TRBJ2-3, with 7 bases lining up with TRBD2. This CDR3 contains 16 residues. V lost 0 bases and J lost 4; bases outside the gene matches: 8. Looked up from germline, CDR1 is SGHKS and CDR2 is YYEKEE (reference sequence). CDR3 bases: TGTGCCAGCAGCTTGGGCCCCGGACTAGACGCAGATACGCAGTATTTT. Its protein is CASSLGPGLDADTQYF.

CDR3 DNA sequence: TGTGCCAGCAGGAGCGAGAGTTCTGTCAGTTTATGGTACAATGAGCAGTTCTTC. Encoded protein: CASRSESSVSLWYNEQFF. The V call is TRBV2, the J call TRBJ2-1; D not certain. The CDR3 consists of 18 residues. The V and J ends lost 6 bases and 4 bases respectively, with 25 bases between them. CDR1 and CDR2 from the germline V gene are SNHLY and FYNNEI. Complete variable domain (other parts from reference TRBV2 and TRBJ2-1): EPEVTQTPSHQVTQMGQEVILRCVPISNHLYFYWYRQILGQKVEFLVSFYNNEISEKSEIFDDQFSVERPDGSNFTLKIRSTKLEDSAMYFCASRSESSVSLWYNEQFFGPGTRLTVL.

The chain joins TRBV6-5 to TRBJ2-3, with D unclear. Trimming took 5 bases from V and 4 from J, leaving 10 bases between them. CDR3 length: 13 residues. Germline V gene data show CDR1 as MNHEY and CDR2 as SVGAGI. The DNA for the CDR3 is TGTGCCAGCAGTCCTAGACCCTCAGATACGCAGTATTTT. This sequence encodes CASSPRPSDTQYF.

This rearrangement joins TRBV30 to TRBJ2-3; TRBD2 agrees at 11 bases. Germline lookup yields CDR1 GTSNPN and CDR2 SVGIG (reference sequence). The CDR3 contains 15 residues. Unmatched junction bases numbered 4, after V lost 0 bases and J lost 5 bases. CDR3 amino acids: CAWSVLAGVIDTQYF. The CDR3 bases are TGTGCCTGGAGTGTACTAGCGGGAGTTATAGATACGCAGTATTTT. Based on the CDR3 plus reference TRBV30 and TRBJ2-3, the full variable domain is SQTIHQWPATLVQPVGSPLSLECTVEGTSNPNLYWYRQAAGRGLQLLFYSVGIGQISSEVPQNLSASRPQDRQFILSSKKLLLSDSGFYLCAWSVLAGVIDTQYFGPGTRLTVL.

This chain connects TRBV2 to TRBJ2-4, with D perhaps TRBD1 (5 bases). The CDR3 is 13 amino acids. The V end was cut by 7 bases, the J end by 3 bases, with 10 bases between. From germline, CDR1 is SNHLY and CDR2 FYNNEI. CDR3 sequence reads: CASNGHHKNIQYF. CDR3 nucleotides: TGTGCCAGCAACGGACACCACAAAAACATTCAGTACTTC.

This clone was detected only once. This chain uses TRBV4-3 with TRBJ2-5; 9 bases are a match to TRBD2. The CDR3 spans 17 residues. The junction had 9 bases not matched to a gene; V was cut back by 0 bases and J by 4 bases. The germline V gene has CDR1 LGHNA and CDR2 YSLEER. CDR3 sequence reads: CASSQDRIAGVRETQYF. The CDR3 DNA reads as TGCGCCAGCAGCCAAGATCGGATAGCGGGAGTTCGAGAGACCCAGTACTTC.

This sequence joins TRBV11-2 and TRBJ1-2, with unresolved D. The germline V gene encodes CDR1 SGHAT and CDR2 FQNNGV. V was shortened by 5 bases and J by 4 bases, with 11 bases between the two germline ends. This CDR3 contains 13 residues. CDR3 sequence reads: CASSPEAAYGYTF. The CDR3 DNA reads TGTGCCAGCAGCCCCGAGGCAGCCTATGGCTACACCTTC.

The gene calls are TRBV30 and TRBJ1-1, with D perhaps matching TRBD1 (5 bases). The CDR3 is 14 residues long. CDR1 GTSNPN and CDR2 SVGIG come from the germline V gene (reference sequence). Trimming removed 7 bases from V and 3 bases from J, with 18 bases in between. The CDR3 nucleotides read TGTGCCTCCTGGGACTTCATAGGGGACACTGAAGCTTTCTTT. Its protein is CASWDFIGDTEAFF. Variable domain in full (rest from reference TRBV30 and TRBJ1-1): SQTIHQWPATLVQPVGSPLSLECTVEGTSNPNLYWYRQAAGRGLQLLFYSVGIGQISSEVPQNLSASRPQDRQFILSSKKLLLSDSGFYLCASWDFIGDTEAFFGQGTRLTVV.

This chain connects TRBV5-4 to TRBJ2-5; 12 nucleotides agree with TRBD2. The CDR3 is made up of 15 amino acids. V lost 4 bases, J lost 5 bases, and 6 bases stayed unmatched. CDR1 and CDR2 (germline): SGHNT, YYREEE (reference sequence). For the CDR3, the DNA is TGTGCCAGCAGCCCTAGCGGGAGGGCCGGTGAGACCCAGTACTTC. Protein: CASSPSGRAGETQYF.

This sequence joins TRBV4-1 and TRBJ1-1, with TRBD1 matching 9 bases. Germline CDR1 reads MGHRA; CDR2 reads YSYEKL. V dropped 4 bases and J dropped 6; count of bases not matched to a gene: 6. The CDR3 totals 14 residues. CDR3 in amino acids: CASSRTGGFAEAFF. The CDR3 coding sequence is TGCGCCAGCAGCCGAACAGGGGGCTTCGCTGAAGCTTTCTTT.